This T cell receptor (beta chain) came from a study of blood T cell repertoires in COVID-19. For the study at large: Sources were T cells, B-cell-depleted T cells, or PBMCs; the material itself was cDNA or gDNA.

CDR1 is ENHRY and CDR2 is SYGVKD in the germline V gene. CDR3 length: 12 amino acids. Trimming at V came to 6 bases and at J to 6 bases, leaving 4 bases not matched to a gene. Profiling relied on immunoSEQ multiplex PCR, and the TCRdb table lists in-frame clones only, not all of them. The sample carries approximately 250,000 clones, around four fifths recorded once. The sequence derives from a man in his forties or fifties who had recovered from COVID-19. The chain combines TRBV10-3 with TRBJ1-2, with 7 positions matching TRBD1. Material for sequencing was PBMCs or T cells enriched from blood (not recorded which). DNA for the CDR3: TGTGCCATCAGCAGACAGGGCGATGGCTACACCTTC. Protein: CAISRQGDGYTF.